This T cell receptor (beta chain) was sequenced for a study of tissue T cells after allogeneic stem cell transplantation (dated by TCRdb to the early 2020s). Study-wide context: Every GVHD patient received a graft from a donor; a handful of grafts were unmodified and three were CD34-selected to deplete T cells. When multiple samples of a tissue existed, pathologist review of H&E sections prioritized samples with histologically apparent lymphocytes for sequencing. Using research autopsies of patients with and without GVHD, plus mouse models of GVHD, the study profiled TCR beta repertoires across many tissues. The human part of the study was a prospective observational study with no blinding and no randomization.

This specimen's time point label, interpreted: human tissue collected at research (rapid) autopsy. Over an approximately 3-year period, a research-autopsy study prospectively enrolled six or seven adult allo-HCT recipients who had steroid-refractory GVHD. All GVHD patients had gastrointestinal GVHD and received several lines of GVHD-directed therapy; roughly 5 also had skin involvement. Autopsy tissues included GI sites from esophagus to rectum, liver, skin and lymphoid organs including spleen, after a median post-mortem interval of approximately nine hours. Autopsy specimens were bisected, with one portion flash-frozen in liquid nitrogen and the remainder formalin-fixed, and GI outer muscle layers were removed. To extract genomic DNA from frozen tissues, either the Mag-Bind Blood & Tissue DNA HDQ 96 Kit on a Chemagic 360 or the DNeasy Blood & Tissue Kit was used. Extracted DNA was further purified with the Genomic DNA Clean & Concentrator-25 kit because of concern about red blood cell contamination.

Results the study describes overall, beyond this receptor: Within patients, how anatomically similar tissues were was a major factor shaping TCR repertoire composition, regardless of disease or transplant status. Sampling depth was acknowledged as a limitation, and the patient cohort was both small and clinically heterogeneous. Which tissue TCRs were alloreactive or antigen-specific was not determined in the study, and some of the clones might have been host cells that persisted. Blood and spleen T cells captured only a limited portion of the TCR repertoire detected in tissues, in both patients and mice. Only a few T cell clones appeared in more than one patient, yet motif-based clustering showed tissue-specific repertoire signatures that were shared between patients.

In regard to this clone: The specificity of this receptor is unknown. The record has no base qualities; no much larger clone is one base away.

Preparation of the library involved the immunoSEQ multiplex PCR assay. TCRbeta CDR3 sequencing was performed at survey depth by Adaptive Biotechnologies, and CDR3 sequences, V/J genes, productive frequency and template counts were reported. Amplification of TCR beta CDR3 regions started from genomic DNA instead of RNA. The study's processing was this. Pairwise repertoire overlap between tissues was quantified with Jensen-Shannon divergence, where 1 means complete divergence and 0 identical. Tissues were clustered by single-linkage agglomerative hierarchical clustering of pairwise JSD values and displayed as dendrograms. All patient samples were analyzed with GLIPH2 using simulation_depth 1000, kmer_min_depth 3 and cdr3_length_cutoff 8, and only groups containing more than two unique CDR3s were kept. A standardized tissue-overlap score was calculated by extrapolating Jaccard GLIPH-group overlap across patients to a standard repertoire size of 1000 clones. To look at how diversity was associated with clinical or experimental variables, linear mixed-effect models were used, with tissue treated as a fixed effect and individual treated as a random effect. TCRdb re-hosts the immuneACCESS table, in-frame sequences only. Its copies lack some clones; in the studies checked, an unresolved V gene accounts for under half of them, and the cause for the rest is not known. Clone size and V and J calls were adopted from that table, with D and trimming inferred from the DNA. Recorded for this sample are over 3,000 clones; 60% to 80% of them occurred a single time. Under 30% of the sample is held by the ten biggest clonotypes.

The sample in question was small intestine tissue, obtained at autopsy. The sequence derives from an older male patient with steroid-refractory graft-versus-host disease after an allogeneic stem cell transplant. It is possible that, after a transplant, some T cells come from the graft donor.

The CDR3 protein sequence reads: CASSLWLGPYSNQPQHF. The DNA is as follows: TGTGCCAGCAGTTTATGGCTGGGCCCCTATAGCAATCAGCCCCAGCATTTT. The chain is encoded by TRBV28 joined to TRBJ1-5; the D gene lacks a confident call. The junction carries 12 bases between V and J, which are trimmed by 0 bases and 0 bases respectively. CDR3 length: 17 amino acids, cysteine to phenylalanine. This entry keeps only the CDR3 DNA: 51 bases, framed from base 1. Sequences MDHEN (CDR1) and SYDVKM (CDR2) are obtained from the germline V gene.